This T cell receptor (beta chain) was identified in a study of cytomegalovirus exposure and HLA in healthy donors. Notes on the study in general: It was likely that a cluster of highly shared sequence variants was a sequencing artifact. Presence/absence comparisons presumed near-even sequencing depth among donors. High specificity and sensitivity for cytomegalovirus status were reported for the classifier. A later analysis by the authors found several of the most significant clusters apparently linked to common viral pathogens.

Remarks on this clone: Antigen: not known.

Vbeta (60) and Jbeta (13) primers were used in the PCR. Assay used: immunoSEQ multiplex PCR; TCRdb lists only in-frame clones, some missing. This table has some 100,000 clones, 79% appearing once. The CDR3 loop spans 16 amino acids. Germline values: CDR1 MNHNS, CDR2 SASEGT. V was pared by 2 bases and J by 1 base, with 12 bases between. The source material was PBMCs. The sequence was obtained from a female donor in good health and CMV-seropositive. The rearrangement uses TRBV6-1 and TRBJ2-4; possibly TRBD1 for D (5 bases). This CDR3 is CASSESQGWAKNIQYF. For the CDR3, the DNA is TGTGCCAGCAGTGAATCGCAGGGTTGGGCCAAAAACATTCAGTACTTC.